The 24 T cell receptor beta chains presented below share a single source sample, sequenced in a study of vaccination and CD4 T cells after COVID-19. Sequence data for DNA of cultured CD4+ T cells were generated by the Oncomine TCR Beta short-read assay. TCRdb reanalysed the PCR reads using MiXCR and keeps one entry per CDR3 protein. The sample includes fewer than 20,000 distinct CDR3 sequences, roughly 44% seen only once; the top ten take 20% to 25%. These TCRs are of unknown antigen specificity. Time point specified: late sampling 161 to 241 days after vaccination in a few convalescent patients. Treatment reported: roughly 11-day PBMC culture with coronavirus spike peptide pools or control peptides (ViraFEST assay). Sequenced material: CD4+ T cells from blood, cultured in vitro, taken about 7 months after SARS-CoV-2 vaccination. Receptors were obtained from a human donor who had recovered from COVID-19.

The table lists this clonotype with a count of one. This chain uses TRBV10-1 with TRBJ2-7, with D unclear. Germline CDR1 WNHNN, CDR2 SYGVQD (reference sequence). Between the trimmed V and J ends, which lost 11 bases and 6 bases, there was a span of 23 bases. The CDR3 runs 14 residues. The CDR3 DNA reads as TGCGCCCTTCTACGAGGACGATGCGATTGCGAGCAGTACTTC. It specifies CALLRGRCDCEQYF.

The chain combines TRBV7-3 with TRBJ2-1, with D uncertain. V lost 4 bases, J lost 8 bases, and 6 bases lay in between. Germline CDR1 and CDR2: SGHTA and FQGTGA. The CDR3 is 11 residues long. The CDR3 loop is CASSSGDEQFF. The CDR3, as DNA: TGTGCCAGCAGCTCGGGTGATGAGCAGTTCTTC.

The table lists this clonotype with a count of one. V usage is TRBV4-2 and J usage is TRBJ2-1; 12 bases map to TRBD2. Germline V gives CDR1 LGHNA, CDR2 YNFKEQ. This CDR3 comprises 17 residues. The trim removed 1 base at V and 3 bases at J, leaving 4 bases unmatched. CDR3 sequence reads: CASSQGGLAGHYNEQFF. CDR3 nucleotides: TGTGCCAGCAGCCAAGGAGGACTAGCGGGGCACTACAATGAGCAGTTCTTC.

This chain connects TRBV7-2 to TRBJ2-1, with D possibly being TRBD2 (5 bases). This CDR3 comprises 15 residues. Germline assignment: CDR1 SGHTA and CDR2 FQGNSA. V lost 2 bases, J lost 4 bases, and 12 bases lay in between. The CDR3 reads CASSLRRVVYNEQFF. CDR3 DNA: TGTGCCAGCAGCTTAAGGCGGGTCGTATACAATGAGCAGTTCTTC. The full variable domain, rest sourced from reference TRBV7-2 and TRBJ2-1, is GAGVSQSPSNKVTEKGKDVELRCDPISGHTALYWYRQSLGQGLEFLIYFQGNSAPDKSGLPSDRFSAERTGGSVSTLTIQRTQQEDSAVYLCASSLRRVVYNEQFFGPGTRLTVL.

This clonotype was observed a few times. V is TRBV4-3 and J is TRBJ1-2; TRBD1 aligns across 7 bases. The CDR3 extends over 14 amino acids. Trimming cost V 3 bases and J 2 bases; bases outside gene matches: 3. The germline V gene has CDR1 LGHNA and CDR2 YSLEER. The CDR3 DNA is TGCGCCAGCAGCCACTTGACAGGGAACTATGGCTACACCTTC. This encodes CASSHLTGNYGYTF.

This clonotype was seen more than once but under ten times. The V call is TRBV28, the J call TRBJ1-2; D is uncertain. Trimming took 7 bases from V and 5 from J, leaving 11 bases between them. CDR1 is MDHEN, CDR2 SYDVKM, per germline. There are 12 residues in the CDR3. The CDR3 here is CASTTGEYGYTF. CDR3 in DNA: TGTGCCAGCACCACCGGGGAGTATGGCTACACCTTC.

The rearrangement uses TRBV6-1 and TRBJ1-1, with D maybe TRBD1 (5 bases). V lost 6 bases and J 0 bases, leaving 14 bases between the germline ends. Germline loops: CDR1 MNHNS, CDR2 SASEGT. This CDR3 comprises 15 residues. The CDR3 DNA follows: TGTGCCAGCAGACCCCTCCCCAGGGTGAACACTGAAGCTTTCTTT. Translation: CASRPLPRVNTEAFF.

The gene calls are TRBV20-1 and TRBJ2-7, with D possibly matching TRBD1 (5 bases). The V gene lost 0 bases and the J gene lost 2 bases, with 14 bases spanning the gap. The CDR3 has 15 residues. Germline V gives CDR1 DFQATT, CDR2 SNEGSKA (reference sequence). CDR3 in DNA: TGCAGTGCTAGAGATTTTTCACAGGATCCCTACGAGCAGTACTTC. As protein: CSARDFSQDPYEQYF.

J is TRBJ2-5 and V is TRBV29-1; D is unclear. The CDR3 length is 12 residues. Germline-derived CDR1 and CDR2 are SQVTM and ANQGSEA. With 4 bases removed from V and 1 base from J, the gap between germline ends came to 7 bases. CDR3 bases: TGCAGCGTTGGACGGTTCCAAGAGACCCAGTACTTC. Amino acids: CSVGRFQETQYF. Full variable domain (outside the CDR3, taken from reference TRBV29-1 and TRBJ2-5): SAVISQKPSRDICQRGTSLTIQCQVDSQVTMMFWYRQQPGQSLTLIATANQGSEATYESGFVIDKFPISRPNLTFSTLTVSNMSPEDSSIYLCSVGRFQETQYFGPGTRLLVL.

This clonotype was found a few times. The CDR3 DNA reads TGTGCCAGCAGTGTGGACAGGGAACGTCCCCAGCATTTT. This translates into CASSVDRERPQHF. V gene TRBV6-1 combines with J gene TRBJ1-5; 8 nucleotides line up with TRBD1. Germline lookup yields CDR1 MNHNS and CDR2 SASEGT. This CDR3 spans 13 amino acids. V was clipped by 4 bases and J by 10 bases; unmatched bases: 6.

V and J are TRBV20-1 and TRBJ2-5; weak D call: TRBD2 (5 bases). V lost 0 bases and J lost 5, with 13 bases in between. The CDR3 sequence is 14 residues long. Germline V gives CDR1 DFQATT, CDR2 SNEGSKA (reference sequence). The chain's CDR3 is CSARDSADGETQYF. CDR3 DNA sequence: TGCAGTGCTAGAGATTCAGCGGATGGGGAGACCCAGTACTTC.

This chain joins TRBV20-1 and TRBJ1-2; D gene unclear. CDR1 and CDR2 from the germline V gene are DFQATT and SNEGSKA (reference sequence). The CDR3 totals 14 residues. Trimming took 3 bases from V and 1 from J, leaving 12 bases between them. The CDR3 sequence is CSASPSRNNYGYTF. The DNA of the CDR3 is TGCAGTGCTAGCCCCTCTAGAAATAACTATGGCTACACCTTC.

CDR3 in DNA: TGTGCCAGCAGCTCAGATACCCCGGGGTCCACTGAAGCTTTCTTT. It specifies CASSSDTPGSTEAFF. This rearrangement joins TRBV7-8 to TRBJ1-1, with D unclear. Trimming took off 4 bases at V and 4 bases at J, with 16 bases between the two ends. The CDR3 runs to 15 residues. Germline CDR1 SGHVS, CDR2 FQNEAQ.

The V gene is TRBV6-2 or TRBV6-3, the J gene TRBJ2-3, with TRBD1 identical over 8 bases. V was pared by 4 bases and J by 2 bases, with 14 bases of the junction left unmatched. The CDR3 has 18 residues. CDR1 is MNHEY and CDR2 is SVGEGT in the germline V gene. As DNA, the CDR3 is TGTGCCAGCAGTTGGGACCCCGACAGGGGTGGCATCACAGATACGCAGTATTTT. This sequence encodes CASSWDPDRGGITDTQYF.

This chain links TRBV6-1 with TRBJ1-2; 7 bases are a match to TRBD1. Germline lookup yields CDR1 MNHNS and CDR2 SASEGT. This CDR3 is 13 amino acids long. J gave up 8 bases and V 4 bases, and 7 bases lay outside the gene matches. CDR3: CASSVTGVGGYTF. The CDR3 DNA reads TGTGCCAGCAGTGTCACAGGGGTTGGCGGCTACACCTTC.

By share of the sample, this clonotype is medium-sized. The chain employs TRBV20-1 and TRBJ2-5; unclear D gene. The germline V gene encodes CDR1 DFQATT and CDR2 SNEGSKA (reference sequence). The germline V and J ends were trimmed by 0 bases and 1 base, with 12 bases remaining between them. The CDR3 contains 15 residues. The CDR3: CSARDTARIQETQYF. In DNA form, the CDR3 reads TGCAGTGCTAGAGATACTGCCAGGATCCAAGAGACCCAGTACTTC.

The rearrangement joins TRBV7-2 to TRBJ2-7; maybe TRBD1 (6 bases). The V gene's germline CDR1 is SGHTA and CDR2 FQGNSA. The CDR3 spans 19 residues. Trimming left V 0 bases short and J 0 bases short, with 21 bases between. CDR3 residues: CASSLALGASPFSSYEQYF. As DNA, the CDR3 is TGTGCCAGCAGCTTAGCCTTGGGGGCTAGCCCTTTCAGCTCCTACGAGCAGTACTTC. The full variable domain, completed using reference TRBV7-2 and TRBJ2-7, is GAGVSQSPSNKVTEKGKDVELRCDPISGHTALYWYRQSLGQGLEFLIYFQGNSAPDKSGLPSDRFSAERTGGSVSTLTIQRTQQEDSAVYLCASSLALGASPFSSYEQYFGPGTRLTVT.

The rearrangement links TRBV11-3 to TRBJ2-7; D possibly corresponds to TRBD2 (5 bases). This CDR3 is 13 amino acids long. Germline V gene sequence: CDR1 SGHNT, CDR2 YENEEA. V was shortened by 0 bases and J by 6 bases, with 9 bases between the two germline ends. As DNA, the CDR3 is TGTGCCAGCAGCTTAGATCTCGAGGGCGAGCAGTACTTC. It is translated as CASSLDLEGEQYF. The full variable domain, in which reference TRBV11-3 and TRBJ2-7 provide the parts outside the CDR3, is EAGVVQSPRYKIIEKKQPVAFWCNPISGHNTLYWYLQNLGQGPELLIRYENEEAVDDSQLPKDRFSAERLKGVDSTLKIQPAELGDSAVYLCASSLDLEGEQYFGPGTRLTVT.

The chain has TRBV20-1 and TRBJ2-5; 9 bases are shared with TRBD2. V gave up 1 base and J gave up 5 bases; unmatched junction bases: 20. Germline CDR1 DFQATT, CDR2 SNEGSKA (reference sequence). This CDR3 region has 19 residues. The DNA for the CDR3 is TGCAGTGCTAGAGGGTTCCGGATCTGGCGGGGGGGGTTAGAGGAGACCCAGTACTTC. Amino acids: CSARGFRIWRGGLEETQYF.

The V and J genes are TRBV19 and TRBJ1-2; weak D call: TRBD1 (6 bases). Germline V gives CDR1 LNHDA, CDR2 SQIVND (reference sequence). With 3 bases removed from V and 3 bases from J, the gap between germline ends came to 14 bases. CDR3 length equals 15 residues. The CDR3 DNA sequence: TGTGCCAGTAGTATTGTTGGGGGGCCCTACTATGGCTACACCTTC. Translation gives CASSIVGGPYYGYTF.

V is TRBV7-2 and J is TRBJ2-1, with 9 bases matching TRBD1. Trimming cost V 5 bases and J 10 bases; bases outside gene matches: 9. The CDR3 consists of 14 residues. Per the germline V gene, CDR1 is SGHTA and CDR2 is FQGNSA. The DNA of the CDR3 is TGTGCCAGCAGCCGAACGGGGACAGGGAGCGAGCAGTTCTTC. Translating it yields CASSRTGTGSEQFF.

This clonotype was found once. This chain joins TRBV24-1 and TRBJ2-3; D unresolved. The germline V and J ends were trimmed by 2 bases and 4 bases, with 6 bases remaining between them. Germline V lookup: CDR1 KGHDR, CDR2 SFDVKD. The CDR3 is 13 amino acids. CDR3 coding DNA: TGTGCCACCAGTGATTCACGGGCAGATACGCAGTATTTT. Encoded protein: CATSDSRADTQYF.

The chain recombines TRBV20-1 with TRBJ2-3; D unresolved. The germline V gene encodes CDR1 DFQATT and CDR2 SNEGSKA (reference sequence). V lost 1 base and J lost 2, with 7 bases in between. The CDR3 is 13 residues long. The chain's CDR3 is CSARVVATDTQYF. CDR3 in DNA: TGCAGTGCTAGAGTCGTGGCCACAGATACGCAGTATTTT.

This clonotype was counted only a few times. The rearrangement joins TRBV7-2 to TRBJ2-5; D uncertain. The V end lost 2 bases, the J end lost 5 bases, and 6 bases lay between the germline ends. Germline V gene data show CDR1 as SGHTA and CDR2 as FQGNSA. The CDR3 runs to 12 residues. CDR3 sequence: CASSLIRETQYF. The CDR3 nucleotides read TGTGCCAGCAGCTTAATTAGGGAGACCCAGTACTTC.